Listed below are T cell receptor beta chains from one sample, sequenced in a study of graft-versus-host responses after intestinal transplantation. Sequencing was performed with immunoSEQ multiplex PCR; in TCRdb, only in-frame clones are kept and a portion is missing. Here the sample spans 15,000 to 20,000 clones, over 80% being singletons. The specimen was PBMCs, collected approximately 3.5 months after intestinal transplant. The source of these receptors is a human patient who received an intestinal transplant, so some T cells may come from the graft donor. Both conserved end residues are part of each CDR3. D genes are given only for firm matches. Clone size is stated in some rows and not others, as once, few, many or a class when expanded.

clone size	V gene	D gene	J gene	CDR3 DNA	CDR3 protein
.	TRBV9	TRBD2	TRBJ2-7	TGTGCCAGCAGCGTAGATCCTAGCGGGAGAAACGAGCAGTACTTC	CASSVDPSGRNEQYF
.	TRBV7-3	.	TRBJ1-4	TGCCAGCAGCCCGCCTACGGGAATGAAAAACTGTTTTTT	CQQPAYGNEKLFF
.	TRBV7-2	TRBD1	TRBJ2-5	TGTGCCAGCAGCCGGGACAGCCAAGAGACCCAGTACTTC	CASSRDSQETQYF
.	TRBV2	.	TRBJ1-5	TGTGCCAGCAGCTCTGGGGTGGATCAGCCCCAGCATTTT	CASSSGVDQPQHF
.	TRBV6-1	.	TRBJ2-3	TGTGCCAGCAGCTCTAGTGGAGATACGCAGTATTTT	CASSSSGDTQYF
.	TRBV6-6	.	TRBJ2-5	TGTGCCAGCAGTTACCCCGCGCAAGAGACCCAGTACTTC	CASSYPAQETQYF
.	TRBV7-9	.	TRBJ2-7	TGTGCCAGCAGCTCCTTACCGGGACCCTACGAGCAGTACTTC	CASSSLPGPYEQYF
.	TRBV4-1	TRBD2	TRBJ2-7	TGCGCCAGCAGTCGGACTAGCGGGTACTCCTACGAGCAGTACTTC	CASSRTSGYSYEQYF
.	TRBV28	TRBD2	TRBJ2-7	TGTGCCAGCAGTTTAGGGGGAGGGCCCTCCTACGAGCAGTACTTC	CASSLGGGPSYEQYF
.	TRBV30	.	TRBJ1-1	TGTGCCTCGATTGGCGGGCTGAACACTGAAGCTTTCTTT	CASIGGLNTEAFF
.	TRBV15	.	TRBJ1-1	TGTGCCACCAGCAGAGACGAGAACACTGAAGCTTTCTTT	CATSRDENTEAFF
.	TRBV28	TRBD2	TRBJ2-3	TGTGCCAGCAGTTCCCAACTTCTTCGGACTAGCGGGAGACCATATACGCAGTATTTT	CASSSQLLRTSGRPYTQYF
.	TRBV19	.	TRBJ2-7	TGTGCCAGTAATTCTGCAGGCGCCTACGAGCAGTACTTC	CASNSAGAYEQYF
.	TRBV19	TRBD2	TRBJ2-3	TGTGCCAGTAGTACTTGGACTAGCGACCACACAGATACGCAGTATTTT	CASSTWTSDHTDTQYF
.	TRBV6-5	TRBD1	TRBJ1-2	TGTGCCAGCAGAGGGACAGGCTATGGCTACACCTTC	CASRGTGYGYTF
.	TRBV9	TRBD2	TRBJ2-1	TGTGCCAGCAGCTCGGGAGGGACTACCTACAATGAGCAGTTCTTC	CASSSGGTTYNEQFF
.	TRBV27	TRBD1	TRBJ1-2	TGTGCCAGCAGTCCGGGACAGGGGAACTATGGCTACACCTTC	CASSPGQGNYGYTF
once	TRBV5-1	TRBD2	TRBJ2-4	TGCGCCAGCAGCTTGGGACTAGCGGGGCTAGCCAAAAACATTCAGTACTTC	CASSLGLAGLAKNIQYF
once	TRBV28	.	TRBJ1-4	TGTGCCAGCAGTTTATCGGGTCCGGACAGAGTTAATGAAAAACTGTTTTTT	CASSLSGPDRVNEKLFF
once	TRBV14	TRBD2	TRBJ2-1	TGTGCCAGCAGCTATATATACGCCGGGACTAGCGGTCCTTCGAGCTCCTACAATGAGCAGTTCTTC	CASSYIYAGTSGPSSSYNEQFF
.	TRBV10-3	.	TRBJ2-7	TGTGCCATCAGTGAGTCATTTTTCTTGGACGAGCAGTACTTC	CAISESFFLDEQYF
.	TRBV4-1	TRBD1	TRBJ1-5	TGCGCCAGCAGCCAAGATTCCGGGACAGCCCTAAATCAGCCCCAGCATTTT	CASSQDSGTALNQPQHF
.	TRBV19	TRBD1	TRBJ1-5	TGTGCCAGTAGTATAATTGATACAGGGGGGAGTGCGTCGGCCCAGCATTTT	CASSIIDTGGSASAQHF
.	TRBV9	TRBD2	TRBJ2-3	TGTGCCAGCAGCGTAGAAATAGCGGGCAGCACAGATACGCAGTATTTT	CASSVEIAGSTDTQYF
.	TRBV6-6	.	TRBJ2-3	TGTGCCAGCACCGAGGGTGAGCGGAGGGGGACAGATACGCAGTATTTT	CASTEGERRGTDTQYF
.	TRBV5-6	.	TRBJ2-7	TGTGCCAGCAGCTTACGACAGGCACAGACTATCTACGAGCAGTACTTC	CASSLRQAQTIYEQYF
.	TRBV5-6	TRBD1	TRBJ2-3	TGTGCCAGCAGCGAAGGGGACAGGGGGTTACTTTACACAGATACGCAGTATTTT	CASSEGDRGLLYTDTQYF
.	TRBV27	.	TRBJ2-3	TGTGCCAGCAGTCCCTGGGTTAGCGCAGTCACAGATACGCAGTATTTT	CASSPWVSAVTDTQYF
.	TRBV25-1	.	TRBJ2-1	TGTGCCAGCAGTGAATGGTTAGGCTCCTACAATGAGCAGTTCTTC	CASSEWLGSYNEQFF
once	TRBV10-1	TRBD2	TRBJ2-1	TGCGCCAGCAGTGAGATAAGCGGGAGGACCTACAATGAGCAGTTCTTC	CASSEISGRTYNEQFF
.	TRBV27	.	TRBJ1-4	TGTGCCAGCAGTCCCTACAGGGTAACTAATGAAAAACTGTTTTTT	CASSPYRVTNEKLFF
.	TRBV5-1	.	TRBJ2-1	TGCGCCAGCAGCCCCCGGGGGCGGAGCTCCTACAATGAGCAGTTCTTC	CASSPRGRSSYNEQFF
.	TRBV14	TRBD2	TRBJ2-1	TGTGCCAGCAGCCAAGAACTAGCGGGAAGAGATGAGCAGTTCTTC	CASSQELAGRDEQFF
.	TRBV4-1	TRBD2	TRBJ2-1	TGCGCCAGCAGCCAACAATGGCTTAGTAGGACTAGCGGCTACAATGAGCAGTTCTTC	CASSQQWLSRTSGYNEQFF
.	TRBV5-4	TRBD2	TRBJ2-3	TGTGCCAGCAGCTTGGGGGCGGGAGTGGAGCAGTATTTT	CASSLGAGVEQYF
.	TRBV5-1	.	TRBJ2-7	TGCGCCAGCAGCTTGGGGGGCGAGCAGTACTTC	CASSLGGEQYF
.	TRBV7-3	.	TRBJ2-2	TGTGCCAGCAGCTTAAATAGCGGGACAGGTACCGGGGAGCTGTTTTTT	CASSLNSGTGTGELFF
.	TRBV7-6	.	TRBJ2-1	TGTGCCAGCAGCTTAGTAGATCGGGTACTCAATCGCCATGAGCAGTTCTTC	CASSLVDRVLNRHEQFF
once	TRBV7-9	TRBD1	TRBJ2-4	TGTGCCAGCAGCCCACTCGGACAGGGTCTAGCCAAAAACATTCAGTACTTC	CASSPLGQGLAKNIQYF
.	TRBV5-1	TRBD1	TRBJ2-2	TGCGCCAGCATCGATGTTTTAGGACAGGGAGACACCGGGGAGCTGTTTTTT	CASIDVLGQGDTGELFF
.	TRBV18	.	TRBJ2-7	TGTGCCAGCTCACCAGGCGAGCAGTACTTC	CASSPGEQYF
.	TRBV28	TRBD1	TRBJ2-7	TGTGCCAGCAGTTTATGGGGGACAGAGCCCTCCTACGAGCAGTACTTC	CASSLWGTEPSYEQYF
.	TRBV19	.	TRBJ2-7	TGTGCCAGTACTGACAAATCCTACGAGCAGTACTTC	CASTDKSYEQYF
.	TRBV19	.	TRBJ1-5	TGTGCCAGTAGTATAGATCTCCTGAACCACAATCAGCCCCAGCATTTT	CASSIDLLNHNQPQHF
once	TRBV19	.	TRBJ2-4	TGTGCCAGTAGTTACGAAGGAGGGTGGATTCAGTACTTC	CASSYEGGWIQYF
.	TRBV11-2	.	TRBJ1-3	TGTGCCAGCAGCTCGCGCGGGGCTGGAAACACCATATATTTT	CASSSRGAGNTIYF
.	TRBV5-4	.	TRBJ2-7	TGTGCCAGCAGCAACTCCGGTACAGGGCTTTCCTACGAGCAGTACTTC	CASSNSGTGLSYEQYF
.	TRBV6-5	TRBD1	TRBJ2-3	TGTGCCAGCAGTCCGGGACAGGGAGATACGCAGTATTTT	CASSPGQGDTQYF
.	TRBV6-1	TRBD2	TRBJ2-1	TGTGCCAGCAGTGTATTAGGCGGGCTGGGGGGGAATGAGCAGTTCTTC	CASSVLGGLGGNEQFF
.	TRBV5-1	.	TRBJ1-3	TGCGCCAGCAGCCTGGCCCCGGAGATGGGAAACACCATATATTTT	CASSLAPEMGNTIYF
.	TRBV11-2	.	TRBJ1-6	TGTGCCAGCAGCTTAGTTATAGGAACAGATTCACCCCTCCACTTT	CASSLVIGTDSPLHF
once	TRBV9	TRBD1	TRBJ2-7	TGTGCCAGCAGCCTCGGGACAGGGGCCAGCGAGCAGTACTTC	CASSLGTGASEQYF
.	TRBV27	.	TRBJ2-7	TGTGCCAGCAGTCTAGGGGACGGCTACGAGCAGTACTTC	CASSLGDGYEQYF
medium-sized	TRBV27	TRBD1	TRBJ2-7	TGTGCCAGCAGTCCACAGGGGGCCTTCTCCTACGAGCAGTACTTC	CASSPQGAFSYEQYF